This T cell receptor (beta chain) was captured by sequencing in a study of blood T cell repertoires in COVID-19. Looking at the study overall: The United States, Italy and Spain were the sources of the acute and convalescent COVID-19 samples. PBMCs, B-cell-depleted T cells, or T cells provided the cDNA or gDNA that made up the material.

Per the study methods: It was from reference gene primer amplification that nucleated cell counts were estimated. Measured with immunoSEQ multiplex PCR; TCRdb has only the in-frame clones, and not every one. V and J calls and clone size follow that table, whereas D and trimming were derived from the DNA. Here the sample spans under 170,000 clones, roughly nine tenths being singletons. The CDR3 is 13 amino acids. The germline gives CDR1 MNHNY, CDR2 SVGAGI (reference sequence). V lost 10 bases and J lost 4, with 16 bases in between. Sequencing was carried out using peripheral blood. This chain joins TRBV6-6 and TRBJ1-2; TRBD1 is a possible D gene (5 bases). This sequence originates from a woman aged 55-70 years with active or convalescent COVID-19. CDR3 loop: CATSGEGLYGYTF. CDR3 DNA sequence: TGTGCCACCAGCGGGGAGGGACTCTATGGCTACACCTTC.